These 5 T cell receptor beta chains came from one sample sequenced in a study of liver allograft versus peripheral blood T cells. Study context: Repertoires from peripheral blood of liver transplant recipients were compared with those inside their transplanted livers.

From the reads, TCRdb called clonotypes with MiXCR, one entry per CDR3 protein. The data contain some 6,500 distinct CDR3 sequences, less than 20% of them singletons. These receptors were obtained from a human patient who had a liver transplant. Some T cells may arise from the graft donor.

This clonotype was recorded a few times. The CDR3 sequence: CASSIDLGRGPGYTF. CDR3 bases: TGTGCCAGTAGTATAGATCTGGGCAGGGGACCTGGCTACACCTTC. The chain couples TRBV19 to TRBJ1-2, with D perhaps TRBD1 (6 bases). V was trimmed by 0 bases and J by 7 bases, leaving 15 bases between them. Germline CDR1 and CDR2: LNHDA and SQIVND (reference sequence). The CDR3 contains 15 residues.

This clonotype came up many times. This sequence joins TRBV6-2 or TRBV6-3 and TRBJ1-5; TRBD1 is a possible D gene (6 bases). Germline-derived CDR1 and CDR2 are MNHEY and SVGEGT. Trimming took off 5 bases at V and 0 bases at J, with 8 bases between the two ends. The CDR3 runs 14 residues. As DNA, the CDR3 is TGTGCCAGCAGTAGGGGGGCTAGCAATCAGCCCCAGCATTTT. Its translation is CASSRGASNQPQHF.

In its sample, this clonotype ranks as medium-sized. The chain has TRBV9 and TRBJ1-6, with TRBD1 as a possible D gene (6 bases). Germline V gene data show CDR1 as SGDLS and CDR2 as YYNGEE. This CDR3 is 17 amino acids long. Between the trimmed V and J ends, which lost 0 bases and 5 bases, there was a span of 15 bases. For the CDR3, the DNA is TGTGCCAGCAGCGTAGCCCGAGGCGCAGGGGATAATTCACCCCTCCACTTT. It codes for CASSVARGAGDNSPLHF.

The table lists this clonotype with a few counts. The J gene is TRBJ2-6, the V gene TRBV5-4, with D possibly matching TRBD2 (5 bases). This CDR3 is 15 amino acids long. The V gene lost 6 bases and the J gene lost 2 bases, with 12 bases spanning the gap. The germline V gene has CDR1 SGHNT and CDR2 YYREEE (reference sequence). CDR3 region: CASIPGDAGANVLTF. DNA of the CDR3: TGTGCCAGCATTCCCGGGGATGCTGGGGCCAACGTCCTGACTTTC.

Regarding this clonotype: At one boundary the junction diverges from the germline segment, which might be a read error. J is TRBJ1-6 and V is TRBV10-3; D not certain. This CDR3 is 17 amino acids long. Germline V gives CDR1 ENHRY, CDR2 SYGVKD. CDR3 sequence (DNA): TGTGCCATCAGTGAGGGGCAGATAAGCTCCCATAATTCACCCCTCCACTTT. It is translated as CAISEGQISSHNSPLHF.